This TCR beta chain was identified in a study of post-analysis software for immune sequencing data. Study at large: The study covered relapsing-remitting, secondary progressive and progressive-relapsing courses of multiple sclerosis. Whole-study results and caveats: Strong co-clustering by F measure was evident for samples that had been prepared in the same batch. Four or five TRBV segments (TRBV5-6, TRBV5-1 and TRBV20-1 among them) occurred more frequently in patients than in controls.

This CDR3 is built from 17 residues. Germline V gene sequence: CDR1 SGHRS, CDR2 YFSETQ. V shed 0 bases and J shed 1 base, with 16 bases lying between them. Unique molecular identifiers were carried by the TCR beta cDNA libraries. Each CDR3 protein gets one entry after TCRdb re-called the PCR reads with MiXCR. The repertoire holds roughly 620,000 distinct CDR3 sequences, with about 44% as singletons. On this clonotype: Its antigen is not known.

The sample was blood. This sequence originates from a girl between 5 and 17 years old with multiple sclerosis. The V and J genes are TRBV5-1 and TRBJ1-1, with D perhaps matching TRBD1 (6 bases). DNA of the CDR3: TGCGCCAGCAGCTTGGTACGAGCAGGACAGCGGAACACTGAAGCTTTCTTT. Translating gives CASSLVRAGQRNTEAFF.